This paragraph covers one T cell receptor (beta chain) sequence. The specificity of this receptor is unknown. Base qualities are missing; no much larger clone stands one base away. Using the deep immunoSEQ assay, TCR CDR3 regions were amplified from genomic DNA by multiplex PCR. Extracted genomic DNA from each cell subset was distributed evenly across all wells of several immunoSEQ 96-well plates, and each plate was treated as a replicate. For sorted subsets, roughly 0.2 ug genomic DNA, equal to tens of thousands of T cell genomes, was loaded into each replicate PCR. The purified libraries were quantified using a Qubit 3.0 fluorometer, sized with a Bioanalyzer 2100, and then quantified again using the KAPA Library Quantification kit. Each immunoSEQ 96-well plate was sequenced on its own single-read 150-cycle Illumina NextSeq 550 flow cell. Turning to the authors' computational methods: Because the immunoSEQ output held only junctional sequences and lacked quality scores, the filtering could not match the filtering applied to full-length reads. Sequences were annotated with PyIR, a Python wrapper for IgBLAST v1.9, using IMGT germline references to assign V/J genes and CDR3. Any read was removed if the V/J assignment was weak (E-value above 1e-6), the CDR3 was missing, or the read contained stop codons, out-of-frame junctions, or ambiguous translated residues. V3J clonotypes were defined as sequences sharing the same inferred V gene, J gene, and CDR3 amino acid sequence. The percentage overlap between two repertoires was calculated by dividing the number of shared unique clonotypes by the size of the smaller repertoire. Richness of each repertoire was evaluated using RTK rarefaction, the Chao1 estimator, and Recon v2.1 estimates of unobserved clonotypes. Generation probabilities were computed with OLGA for all TCRbeta clonotypes obtained by the gDNA method from several donors. Held by TCRdb, this immuneACCESS table contains in-frame sequences only and omits some clones. Under half of the omission traces to an unresolved V gene where checked; the cause of the rest is unknown. V and J calls and clone size follow that table, whereas D and trimming were derived from the DNA. This sample holds over 2 million clones; approximately 94% were observed only once. The ten largest clones add up to more than 0.95% of the sample.

The source of the sample is a study of shared clonotypes between healthy human individuals (TCRdb year 2020). Describing the broader study: The cohort comprised a couple of women and a few men aged 18 to 49 years. For each donor, three plates each were used for CD4 naive and CD4 memory, two plates were used for CD8 naive, and one plate was used for CD8 memory. To estimate repertoire size and how much clonotypes are shared between individuals, the study performed deep sequencing of blood TCR repertoires from five healthy adults. To increase sequencing depth and limit assay-specific biases, different laboratories used diverse techniques to prepare libraries and sequence TCR repertoires. Each donor's leukapheresis produced roughly between roughly 0.9 and 9 billion PBMCs.

V is clipped by 5 bases and J by 6 bases, and the sequence between their germline boundaries is 20 bases long. The germline V gene (reference sequence) specifies SGHKS as CDR1 and YYEKEE as CDR2. Including the terminal cysteine and phenylalanine, the CDR3 comprises 15 residues. The only DNA kept is the CDR3, 45 bases in frame from the first base. Overall study outcomes, separate from this receptor: The small number of donors limited the genetic and exposure-history diversity represented. Sampling was restricted to blood, and TCR repertoires in tissue are likely to differ from TCR repertoires in blood. Compared with non-shared clonotypes, clonotypes shared by all four sorted-subset donors had higher generation probabilities. Even with the large sequencing depth, rarefaction of the sorted-subset datasets indicated that sequencing was incomplete. Sharing across several donors was observed for 5% to 6.5% of naive CD4, over 3% of naive CD8, over 2% of memory CD4, and around 0.4% of memory CD8 clonotypes. Naive subsets generally had larger estimated clonotype richness than memory subsets did. Based on pairwise subsampling, the degree of clonotype sharing among donors was expected to be affected by sequencing depth.

CD8 naive samples were CD45RO-negative cells positively selected for CCR7, giving a CD45RA+CCR7+ population that excluded TemRA cells. Donors were healthy HIV-negative adults with no recently reported acute infections or vaccinations. Every donor was a Caucasian adult residing in Nashville, Tennessee, USA. After blood collection by leukapheresis, PBMCs were isolated using Ficoll-Histopaque density gradient centrifugation and then cryopreserved in the vapor phase of liquid nitrogen. Analytical flow cytometry was used to check the purity and quantity of each magnetically sorted T cell population. Genomic DNA was isolated from each sorted fraction and quantified by UV absorbance on a Nanodrop 2000c.

The rearrangement combines TRBV5-5 with TRBJ1-2; the D gene is unclear. The sample was naive CD8+ T cells sorted from blood. The sample's cell subset or site label, in plain terms: CD45RA+CCR7+. This TCR was recovered from a man younger than 35 in good health. CDR3 reads: CASSFSETKNNGYTF. The DNA sequence is TGTGCCAGCAGTTTTTCCGAGACGAAGAACAATGGCTACACCTTC.